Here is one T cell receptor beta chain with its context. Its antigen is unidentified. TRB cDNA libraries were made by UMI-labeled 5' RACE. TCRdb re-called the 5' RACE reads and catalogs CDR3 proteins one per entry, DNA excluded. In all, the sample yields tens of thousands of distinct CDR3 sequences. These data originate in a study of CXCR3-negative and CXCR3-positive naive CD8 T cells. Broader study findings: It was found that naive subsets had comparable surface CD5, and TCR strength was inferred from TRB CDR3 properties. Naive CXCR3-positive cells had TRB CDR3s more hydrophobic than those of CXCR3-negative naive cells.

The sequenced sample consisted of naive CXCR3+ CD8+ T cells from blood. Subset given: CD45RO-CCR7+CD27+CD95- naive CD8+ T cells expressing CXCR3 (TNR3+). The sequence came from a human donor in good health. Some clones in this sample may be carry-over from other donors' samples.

The CDR3 loop is CASSLSPAGRGETQYF. The chain combines TRBV7-8 with TRBJ2-5; TCRdb designates TRBD2, a call that cannot be tested without DNA. The germline gives CDR1 SGHVS, CDR2 FQNEAQ. The CDR3 spans 16 residues.